This T cell receptor (beta chain) was sequenced for a study of beta chain features in type 1 diabetes. Study outcomes and limitations: Moderate but significant shortening of TCRB CDR3s was recorded in all four CD4+ subsets from Type 1 diabetes patients.

Sorting of CD4+ naive, central memory, regulatory and stem cell-like memory cells was performed via CD45RO/CCR7/CD25/CD127/CD95/CD27. About this clone: Its antigen is not known.

Expressed TCRB transcripts were sequenced after all isolated RNA was converted to cDNA. Libraries were prepared by immunoSEQ multiplex PCR; TCRdb keeps only in-frame clonotypes and omits some of them. The data show roughly 340,000 clones, 13% seen once. The V and J ends lost 5 bases and 2 bases, in that order; junction bases with no gene match: 6. The length of the CDR3 is 16 residues. Germline values: CDR1 SSHAT, CDR2 FNYEAQ (reference sequence). The chain combines TRBV7-7 with TRBJ2-5; the match to TRBD2 covers 12 bases. The clonotype comes from a woman aged 18 to 35 with type 1 diabetes. The sample consisted of naive CD4+ T cells from blood. This CDR3 reads CASSPSTSGGQETQYF. The DNA of the CDR3 is TGTGCCAGCAGCCCTTCGACTAGCGGGGGTCAAGAGACCCAGTACTTC.